These 2 T cell receptor beta chains were sequenced from one sample in a study of regulatory T cells in long-lasting Graves disease. To make TCR beta libraries, researchers used iRepertoire HTBI primers and Arm-PCR of CDR3 regions. Via MiXCR, TCRdb re-called the multiplex PCR reads, giving one row per CDR3 protein. The sample shows some 400,000 distinct CDR3 sequences, about 15% of them seen only once. Documented time point: newly diagnosed GD, antithyroid drugs for less than 3 months. Scientists built the TCR library using RNA that was extracted from PBMCs. In addition, the sample was reused for a study of T cells in Graves' hyperthyroidism and ophthalmopathy.

This material consisted of peripheral blood mononuclear cells (PBMCs), taken at new diagnosis, from a patient treated with antithyroid drugs. The origin of the receptors is a woman in her 30s with Graves disease.

The V and J genes are TRBV3-1 and TRBJ2-7, with 10 bases that match TRBD2. Looked up from germline, CDR1 is LGHDT and CDR2 is YNNKEL (reference sequence). CDR3 size: 14 residues. The junction had 4 bases not matched to a gene; V was cut back by 7 bases and J by 1 base. The DNA of the CDR3 is TGTGCCAGCACTTCTAGCGGGAGTTCCTACGAGCAGTACTTC. Translating gives CASTSSGSSYEQYF.

The table lists this clonotype with many counts. The V call is TRBV7-9, the J call TRBJ2-7; D possibly corresponds to TRBD1 (6 bases). The CDR3 has 17 residues. With 0 bases removed from V and 0 bases from J, the gap between germline ends came to 15 bases. CDR1 and CDR2 from the germline V gene are SEHNR and FQNEAQ (reference sequence). CDR3 residues: CASSLATGLRGSYEQYF. CDR3 DNA sequence: TGTGCCAGCAGCTTAGCTACAGGGTTAAGGGGCTCCTACGAGCAGTACTTC.